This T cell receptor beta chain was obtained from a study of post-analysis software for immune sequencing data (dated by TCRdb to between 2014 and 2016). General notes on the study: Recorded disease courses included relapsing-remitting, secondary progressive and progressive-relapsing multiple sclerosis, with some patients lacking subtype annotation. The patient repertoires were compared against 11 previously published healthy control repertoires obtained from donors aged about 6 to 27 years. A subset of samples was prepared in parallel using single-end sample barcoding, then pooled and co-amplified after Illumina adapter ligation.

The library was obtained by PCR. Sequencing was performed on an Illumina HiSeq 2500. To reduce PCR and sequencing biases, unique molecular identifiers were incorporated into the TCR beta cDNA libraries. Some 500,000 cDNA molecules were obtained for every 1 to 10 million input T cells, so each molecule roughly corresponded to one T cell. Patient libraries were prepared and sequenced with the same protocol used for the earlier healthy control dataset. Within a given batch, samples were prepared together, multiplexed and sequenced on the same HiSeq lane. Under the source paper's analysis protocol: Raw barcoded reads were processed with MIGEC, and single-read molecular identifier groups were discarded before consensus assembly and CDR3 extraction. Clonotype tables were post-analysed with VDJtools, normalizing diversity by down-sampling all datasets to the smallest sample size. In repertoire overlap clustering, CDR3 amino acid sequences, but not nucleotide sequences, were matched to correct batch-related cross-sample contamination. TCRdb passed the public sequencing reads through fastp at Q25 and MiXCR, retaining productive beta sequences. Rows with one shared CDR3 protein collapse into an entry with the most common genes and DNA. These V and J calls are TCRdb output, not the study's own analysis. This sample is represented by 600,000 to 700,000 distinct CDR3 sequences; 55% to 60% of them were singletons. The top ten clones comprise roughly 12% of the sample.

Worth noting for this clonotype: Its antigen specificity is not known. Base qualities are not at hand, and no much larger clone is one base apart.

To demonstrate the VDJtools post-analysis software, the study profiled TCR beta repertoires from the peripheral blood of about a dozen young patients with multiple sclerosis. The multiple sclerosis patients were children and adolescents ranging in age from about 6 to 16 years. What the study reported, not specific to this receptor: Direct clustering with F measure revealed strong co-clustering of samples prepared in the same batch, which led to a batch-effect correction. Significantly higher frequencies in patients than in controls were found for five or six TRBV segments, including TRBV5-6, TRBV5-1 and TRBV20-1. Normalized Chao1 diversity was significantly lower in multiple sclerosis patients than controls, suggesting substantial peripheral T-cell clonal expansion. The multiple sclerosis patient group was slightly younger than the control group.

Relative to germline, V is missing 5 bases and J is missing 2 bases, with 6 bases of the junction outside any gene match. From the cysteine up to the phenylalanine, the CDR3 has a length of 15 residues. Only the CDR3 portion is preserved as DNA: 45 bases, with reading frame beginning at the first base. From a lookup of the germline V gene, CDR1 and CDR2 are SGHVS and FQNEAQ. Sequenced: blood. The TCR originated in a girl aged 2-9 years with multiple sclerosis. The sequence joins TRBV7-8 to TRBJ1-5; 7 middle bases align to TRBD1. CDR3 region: CASSQDRLGNQPQHF. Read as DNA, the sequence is TGTGCCAGCAGCCAGGACAGGTTGGGCAATCAGCCCCAGCATTTT.